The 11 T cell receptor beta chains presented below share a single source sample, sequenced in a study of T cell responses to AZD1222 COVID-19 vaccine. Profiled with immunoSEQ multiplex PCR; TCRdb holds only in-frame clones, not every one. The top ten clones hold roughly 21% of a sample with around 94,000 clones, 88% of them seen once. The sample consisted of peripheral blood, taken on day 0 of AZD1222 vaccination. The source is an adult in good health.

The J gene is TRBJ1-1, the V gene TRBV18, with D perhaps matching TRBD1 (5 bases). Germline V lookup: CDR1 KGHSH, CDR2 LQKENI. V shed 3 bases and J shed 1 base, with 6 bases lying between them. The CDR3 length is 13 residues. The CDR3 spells CASSPTANTEAFF. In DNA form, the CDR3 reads TGTGCCAGCTCACCGACAGCGAACACTGAAGCTTTCTTT. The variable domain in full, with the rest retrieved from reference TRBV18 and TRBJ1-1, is NAGVMQNPRHLVRRRGQEARLRCSPMKGHSHVYWYRQLPEEGLKFMVYLQKENIIDESGMPKERFSAEFPKEGPSILRIQQVVRGDSAAYFCASSPTANTEAFFGQGTRLTVV.

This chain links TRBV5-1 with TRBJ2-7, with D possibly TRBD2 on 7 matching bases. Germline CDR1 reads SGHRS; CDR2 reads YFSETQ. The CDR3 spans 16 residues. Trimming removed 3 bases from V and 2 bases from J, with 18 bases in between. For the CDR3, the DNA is TGCGCCAGCAGCTCGATGAGGGGGGGGTCCCCCTACGAGCAGTACTTC. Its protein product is CASSSMRGGSPYEQYF.

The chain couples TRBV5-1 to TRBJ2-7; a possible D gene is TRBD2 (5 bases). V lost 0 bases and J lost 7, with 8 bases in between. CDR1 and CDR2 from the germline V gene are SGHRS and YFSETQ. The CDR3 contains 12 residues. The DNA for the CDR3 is TGCGCCAGCAGCTTGGTAGGGAGTGAGCAGTACTTC. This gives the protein CASSLVGSEQYF.

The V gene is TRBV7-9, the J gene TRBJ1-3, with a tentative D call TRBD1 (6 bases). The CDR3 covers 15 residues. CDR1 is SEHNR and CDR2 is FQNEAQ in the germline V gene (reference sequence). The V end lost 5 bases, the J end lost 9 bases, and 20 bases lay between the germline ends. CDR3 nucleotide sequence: TGTGCCAGCAGCCCCCGATCCGCTCGGGGGGCCACCATATATTTT. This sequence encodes CASSPRSARGATIYF.

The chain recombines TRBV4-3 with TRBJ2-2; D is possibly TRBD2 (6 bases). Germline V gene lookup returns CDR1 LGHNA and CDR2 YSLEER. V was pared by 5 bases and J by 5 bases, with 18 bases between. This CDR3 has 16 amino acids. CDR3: CASSGEASQGTGELFF. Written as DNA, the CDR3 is TGCGCCAGCAGCGGGGAGGCCAGCCAGGGTACCGGGGAGCTGTTTTTT.

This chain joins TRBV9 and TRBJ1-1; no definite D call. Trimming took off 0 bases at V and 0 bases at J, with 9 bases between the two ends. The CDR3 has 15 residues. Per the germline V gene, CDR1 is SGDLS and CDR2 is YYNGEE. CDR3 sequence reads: CASSVAKSMNTEAFF. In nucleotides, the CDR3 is TGTGCCAGCAGCGTAGCTAAGTCCATGAACACTGAAGCTTTCTTT.

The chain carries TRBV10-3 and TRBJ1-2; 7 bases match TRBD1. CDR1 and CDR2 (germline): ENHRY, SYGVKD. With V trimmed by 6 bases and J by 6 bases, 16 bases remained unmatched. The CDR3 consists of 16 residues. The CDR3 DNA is TGTGCCATCAGCGAAGAGGACAGGTTTTTCTTTGATGGCTACACCTTC. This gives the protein CAISEEDRFFFDGYTF.

Written as DNA, the CDR3 is TGTGCCAGTAGTGGCTCCGGGGGCTTTGGAAACACCATATATTTT. It codes for CASSGSGGFGNTIYF. The rearrangement links TRBV19 to TRBJ1-3; D may be TRBD1 (6 bases). This CDR3 contains 15 residues. CDR1 is LNHDA and CDR2 is SQIVND in the germline V gene (reference sequence). Trimming shortened V by 5 bases and J by 3 bases, and 14 bases separated the two germline ends.

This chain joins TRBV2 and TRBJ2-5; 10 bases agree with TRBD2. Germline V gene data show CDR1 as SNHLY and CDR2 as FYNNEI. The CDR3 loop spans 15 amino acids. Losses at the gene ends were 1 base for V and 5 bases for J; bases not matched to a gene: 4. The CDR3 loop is CASSEGLAGVETQYF. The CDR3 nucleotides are TGTGCCAGCAGTGAAGGGCTAGCGGGAGTGGAGACCCAGTACTTC.

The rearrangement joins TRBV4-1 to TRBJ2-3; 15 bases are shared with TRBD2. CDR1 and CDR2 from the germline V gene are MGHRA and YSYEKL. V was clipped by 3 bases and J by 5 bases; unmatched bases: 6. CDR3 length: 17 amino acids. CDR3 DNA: TGCGCCAGCAGCCATCCGGGACTAGCGGGGGGCCGAGATACGCAGTATTTT. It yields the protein CASSHPGLAGGRDTQYF.

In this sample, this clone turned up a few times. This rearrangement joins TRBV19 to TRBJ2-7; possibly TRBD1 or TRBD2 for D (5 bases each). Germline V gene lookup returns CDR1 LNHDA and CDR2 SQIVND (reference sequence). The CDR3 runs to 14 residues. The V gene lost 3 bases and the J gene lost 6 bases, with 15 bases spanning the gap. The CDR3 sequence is CASSIVGGTGEQYF. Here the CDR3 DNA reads TGTGCCAGTAGTATCGTCGGTGGGACGGGCGAGCAGTACTTC.